The present T cell receptor beta chain was sequenced within a study of shared clonotypes between healthy human individuals. Study-level information: In total, the donors were two women and a few men aged 18 to 49.

Adults of Caucasian background living in Nashville, Tennessee made up all donors. This CDR3 region has 18 residues. CDR1 is MDHEN and CDR2 is SYDVKM in the germline V gene. V was pared by 2 bases and J by 1 base, with 5 bases of the junction left unmatched. The method was immunoSEQ multiplex PCR; TCRdb's version includes in-frame clones alone and lacks a portion of them. The repertoire holds hundreds of thousands of clones, with over 65% as singletons. The specimen sequenced was memory CD4+ T cells sorted from blood. Indicated subset: CD45RA-negative fraction. This chain connects TRBV28 to TRBJ2-7, with 16 bases matching TRBD2. This sequence was found in a woman in her 30s in good health. The CDR3 DNA reads TGTGCCAGCAGTTTACTGGGACTAGCGGGAGGGATGTCCTACGAGCAGTACTTC. The encoded protein is CASSLLGLAGGMSYEQYF.